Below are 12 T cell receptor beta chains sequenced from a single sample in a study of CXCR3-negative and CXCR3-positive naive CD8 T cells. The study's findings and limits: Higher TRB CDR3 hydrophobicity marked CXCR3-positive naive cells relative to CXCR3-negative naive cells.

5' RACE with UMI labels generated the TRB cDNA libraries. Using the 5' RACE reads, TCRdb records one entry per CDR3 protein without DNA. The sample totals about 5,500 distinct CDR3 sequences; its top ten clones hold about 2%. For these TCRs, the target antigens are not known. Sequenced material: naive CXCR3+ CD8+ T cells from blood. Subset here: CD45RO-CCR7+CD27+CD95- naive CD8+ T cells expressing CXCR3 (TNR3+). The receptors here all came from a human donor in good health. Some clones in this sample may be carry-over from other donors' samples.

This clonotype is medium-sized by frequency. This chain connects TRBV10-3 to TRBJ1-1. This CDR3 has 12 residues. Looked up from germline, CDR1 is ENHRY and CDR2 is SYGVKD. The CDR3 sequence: CAISDDSSEAFF.

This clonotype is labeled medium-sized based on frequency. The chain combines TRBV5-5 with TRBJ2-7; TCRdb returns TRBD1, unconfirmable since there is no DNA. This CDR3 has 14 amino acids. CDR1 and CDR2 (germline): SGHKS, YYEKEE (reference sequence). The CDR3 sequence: CASSIGQGSYEQYF.

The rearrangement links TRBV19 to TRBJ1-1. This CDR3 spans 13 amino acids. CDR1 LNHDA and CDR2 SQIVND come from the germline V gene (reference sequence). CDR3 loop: CASSITGNTEAFF. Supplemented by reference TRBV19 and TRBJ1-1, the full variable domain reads DGGITQSPKYLFRKEGQNVTLSCEQNLNHDAMYWYRQDPGQGLRLIYYSQIVNDFQKGDIAEGYSVSREKKESFPLTVTSAQKNPTAFYLCASSITGNTEAFFGQGTRLTVV.

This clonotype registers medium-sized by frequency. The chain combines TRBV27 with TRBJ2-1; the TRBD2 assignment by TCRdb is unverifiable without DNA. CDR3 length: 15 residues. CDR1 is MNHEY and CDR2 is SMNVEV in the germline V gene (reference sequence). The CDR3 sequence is CASSLLAGVFNEQFF.

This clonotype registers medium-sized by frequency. The CDR3 is CSVEGNGNEQYF. This chain uses TRBV29-1 with TRBJ2-7. The CDR3 totals 12 residues. Germline V gene sequence: CDR1 SQVTM, CDR2 ANQGSEA.

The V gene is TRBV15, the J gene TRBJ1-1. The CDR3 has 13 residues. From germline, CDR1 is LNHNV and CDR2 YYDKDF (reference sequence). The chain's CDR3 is CATSRGVNTEAFF.

The CDR3 loop reads CSVLDPGQGATGNTIYF. The V and J genes are TRBV29-1 and TRBJ1-3; TCRdb's D call of TRBD1 is untestable without DNA. This CDR3 contains 17 residues. The germline gives CDR1 SQVTM, CDR2 ANQGSEA.

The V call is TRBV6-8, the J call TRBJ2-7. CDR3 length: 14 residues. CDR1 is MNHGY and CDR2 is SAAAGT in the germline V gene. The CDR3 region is CASSYSNSTYEQYF.

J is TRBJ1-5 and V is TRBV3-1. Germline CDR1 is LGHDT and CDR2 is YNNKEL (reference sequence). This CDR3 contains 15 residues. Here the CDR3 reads CASSQVLDSNQPQHF.

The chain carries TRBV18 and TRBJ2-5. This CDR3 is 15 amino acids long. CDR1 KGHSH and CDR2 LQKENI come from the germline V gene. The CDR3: CASSPTGGGQETQYF.

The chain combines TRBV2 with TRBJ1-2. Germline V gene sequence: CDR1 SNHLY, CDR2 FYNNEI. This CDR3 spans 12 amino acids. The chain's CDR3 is CAGAGRNYGYTF.

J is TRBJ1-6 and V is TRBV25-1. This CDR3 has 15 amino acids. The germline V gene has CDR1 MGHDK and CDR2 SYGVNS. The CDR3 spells CASHPRSSYNSPLHF.